The source of this T cell receptor (beta chain) is a study of blood T cell repertoires in COVID-19. The CDR3 consists of 13 residues. CDR1 is MNHEY, CDR2 SMNVEV, per germline (reference sequence). Trimming at V came to 5 bases and at J to 7 bases, leaving 4 bases not matched to a gene. TCRdb's table, derived via immunoSEQ multiplex PCR, lists solely in-frame clones and lacks some. The table shows approximately 170,000 clones, with more than 70% occurring only once. This clone has just one count. The sequencing sample was made of PBMCs or T cells enriched from blood (not recorded which). The chain is built from TRBV27 and TRBJ1-4; 7 nucleotides agree with TRBD1. The TCR was taken from a woman aged 45-65 years in a cohort exposed to, infected with or recovered from COVID-19 (not recorded which). The chain's CDR3 is CASSERGPEKLFF. The CDR3 DNA reads TGTGCCAGCAGTGAGAGGGGGCCTGAAAAACTGTTTTTT.